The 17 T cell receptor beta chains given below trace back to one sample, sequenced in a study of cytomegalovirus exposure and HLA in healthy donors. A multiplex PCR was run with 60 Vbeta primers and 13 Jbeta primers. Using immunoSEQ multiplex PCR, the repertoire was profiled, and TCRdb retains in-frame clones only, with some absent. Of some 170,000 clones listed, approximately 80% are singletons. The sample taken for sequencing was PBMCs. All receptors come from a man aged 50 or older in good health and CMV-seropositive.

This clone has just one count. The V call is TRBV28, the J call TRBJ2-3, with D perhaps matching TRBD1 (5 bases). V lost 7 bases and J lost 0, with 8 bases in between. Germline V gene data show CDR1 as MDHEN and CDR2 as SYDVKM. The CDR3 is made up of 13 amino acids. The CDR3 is CASIRASTDTQYF. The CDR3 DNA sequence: TGTGCCAGCATCAGGGCTAGCACAGATACGCAGTATTTT.

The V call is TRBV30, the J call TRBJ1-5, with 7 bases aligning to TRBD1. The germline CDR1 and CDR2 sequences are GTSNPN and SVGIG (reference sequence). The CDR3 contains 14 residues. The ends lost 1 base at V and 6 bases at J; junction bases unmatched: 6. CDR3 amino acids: CAWSGQGIIQPQHF. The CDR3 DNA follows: TGTGCCTGGAGTGGACAGGGAATAATTCAGCCCCAGCATTTT.

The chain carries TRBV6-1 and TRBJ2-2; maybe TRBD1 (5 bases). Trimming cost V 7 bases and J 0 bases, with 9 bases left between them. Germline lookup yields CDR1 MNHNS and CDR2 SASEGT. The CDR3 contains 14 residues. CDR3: CASILGPNTGELFF. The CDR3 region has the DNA TGTGCCAGCATCCTGGGGCCGAACACCGGGGAGCTGTTTTTT.

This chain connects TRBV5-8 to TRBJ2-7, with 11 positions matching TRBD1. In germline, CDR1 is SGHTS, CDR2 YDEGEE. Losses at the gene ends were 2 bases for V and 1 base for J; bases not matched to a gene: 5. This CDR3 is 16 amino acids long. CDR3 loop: CASSFAGQGASYEQYF. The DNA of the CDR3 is TGTGCCAGCAGCTTCGCAGGACAGGGGGCATCCTACGAGCAGTACTTC.

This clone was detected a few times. The CDR3 sequence is CAISGLAGGVNEQFF. The CDR3 DNA sequence: TGTGCCATCAGCGGACTAGCGGGAGGTGTAAATGAGCAGTTCTTC. The genes are TRBV10-3 and TRBJ2-1, with 14 bases aligning to TRBD2. The CDR3 runs 15 residues. J was trimmed by 7 bases and V by 6 bases; bases with no gene match: 5. Per the germline V gene, CDR1 is ENHRY and CDR2 is SYGVKD.

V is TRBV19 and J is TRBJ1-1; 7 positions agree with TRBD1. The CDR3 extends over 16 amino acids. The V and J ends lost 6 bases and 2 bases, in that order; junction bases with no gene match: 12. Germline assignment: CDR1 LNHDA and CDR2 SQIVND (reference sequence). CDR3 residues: CASRIIIQGVNTEAFF. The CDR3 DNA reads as TGTGCCAGTAGGATCATTATCCAGGGGGTTAACACTGAAGCTTTCTTT.

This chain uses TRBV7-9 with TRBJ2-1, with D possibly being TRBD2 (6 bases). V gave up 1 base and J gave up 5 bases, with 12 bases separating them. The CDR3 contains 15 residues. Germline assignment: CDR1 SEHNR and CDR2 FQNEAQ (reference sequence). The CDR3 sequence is CASSLGAGTHNEQFF. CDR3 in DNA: TGTGCCAGCAGCTTAGGTGCCGGGACTCACAATGAGCAGTTCTTC.

CDR3 bases: TGTGCCAGCAGTTACTCTGGAGGGACTAATGAAAAACTGTTTTTT. This codes for CASSYSGGTNEKLFF. The genes are TRBV6-6 and TRBJ1-4; D gene ambiguous. The germline gives CDR1 MNHNY, CDR2 SVGAGI (reference sequence). The V end was cut by 0 bases, the J end by 2 bases, with 7 bases between. This CDR3 has 15 amino acids.

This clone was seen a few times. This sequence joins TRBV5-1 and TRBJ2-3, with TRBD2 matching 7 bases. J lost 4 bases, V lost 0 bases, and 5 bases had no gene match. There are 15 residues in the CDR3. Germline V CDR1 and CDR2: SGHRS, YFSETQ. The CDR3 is CASSLVSGNADTQYF. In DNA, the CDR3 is TGCGCCAGCAGCTTGGTCAGCGGGAACGCAGATACGCAGTATTTT.

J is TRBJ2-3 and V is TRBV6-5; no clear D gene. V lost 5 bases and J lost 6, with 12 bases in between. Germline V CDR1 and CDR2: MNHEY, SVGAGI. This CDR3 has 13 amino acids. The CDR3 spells CASSPGLGDTQYF. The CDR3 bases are TGTGCCAGCAGTCCTGGCCTAGGTGATACGCAGTATTTT.

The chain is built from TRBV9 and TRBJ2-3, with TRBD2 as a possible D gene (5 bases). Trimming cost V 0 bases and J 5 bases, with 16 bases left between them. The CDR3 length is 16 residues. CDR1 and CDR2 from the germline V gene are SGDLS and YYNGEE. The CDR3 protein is CASSVGETNSGDTQYF. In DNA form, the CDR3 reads TGTGCCAGCAGCGTAGGGGAGACTAACTCGGGAGATACGCAGTATTTT.

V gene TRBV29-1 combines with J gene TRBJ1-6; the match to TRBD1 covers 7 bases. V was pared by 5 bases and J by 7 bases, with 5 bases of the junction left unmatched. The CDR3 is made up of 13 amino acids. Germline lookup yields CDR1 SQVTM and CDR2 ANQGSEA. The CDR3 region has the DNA TGCAGCGTTTTAACAGGGGACAATTCACCCCTCCACTTT. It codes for CSVLTGDNSPLHF.

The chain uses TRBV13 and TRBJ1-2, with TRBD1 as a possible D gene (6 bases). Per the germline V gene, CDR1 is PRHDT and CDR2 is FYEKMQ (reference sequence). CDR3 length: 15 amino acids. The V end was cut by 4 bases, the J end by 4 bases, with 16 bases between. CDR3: CASSSTGTFVYGYTF. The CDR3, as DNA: TGTGCCAGCAGCTCAACCGGGACATTCGTCTATGGCTACACCTTC.

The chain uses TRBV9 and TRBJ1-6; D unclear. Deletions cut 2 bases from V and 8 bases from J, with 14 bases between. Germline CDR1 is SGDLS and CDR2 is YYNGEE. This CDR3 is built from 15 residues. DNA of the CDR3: TGTGCCAGCAGCGTTGGGGTGACTACTTATTCACCCCTCCACTTT. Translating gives CASSVGVTTYSPLHF.

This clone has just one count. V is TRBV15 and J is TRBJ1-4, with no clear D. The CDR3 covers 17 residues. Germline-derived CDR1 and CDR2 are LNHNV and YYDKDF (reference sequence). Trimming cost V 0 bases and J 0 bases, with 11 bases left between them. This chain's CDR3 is CATSRERTAATNEKLFF. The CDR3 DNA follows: TGTGCCACCAGCAGAGAGAGAACAGCTGCAACTAATGAAAAACTGTTTTTT. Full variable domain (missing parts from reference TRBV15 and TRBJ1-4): DAMVIQNPRYQVTQFGKPVTLSCSQTLNHNVMYWYQQKSSQAPKLLFHYYDKDFNNEADTPDNFQSRRPNTSFCFLDIRSPGLGDTAMYLCATSRERTAATNEKLFFGSGTQLSVL.

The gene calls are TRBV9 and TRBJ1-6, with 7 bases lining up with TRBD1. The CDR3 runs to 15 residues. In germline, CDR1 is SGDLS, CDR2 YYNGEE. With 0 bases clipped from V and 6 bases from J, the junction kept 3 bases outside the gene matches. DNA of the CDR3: TGTGCCAGCAGCGTAGCCTCAGGGGGTAATTCACCCCTCCACTTT. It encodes CASSVASGGNSPLHF.

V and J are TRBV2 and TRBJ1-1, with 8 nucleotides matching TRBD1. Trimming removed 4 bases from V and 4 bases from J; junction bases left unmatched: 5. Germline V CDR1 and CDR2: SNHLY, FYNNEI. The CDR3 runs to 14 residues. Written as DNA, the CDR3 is TGTGCCAGCAGTGTACAGGGGGAGAGCACTGAAGCTTTCTTT. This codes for CASSVQGESTEAFF.